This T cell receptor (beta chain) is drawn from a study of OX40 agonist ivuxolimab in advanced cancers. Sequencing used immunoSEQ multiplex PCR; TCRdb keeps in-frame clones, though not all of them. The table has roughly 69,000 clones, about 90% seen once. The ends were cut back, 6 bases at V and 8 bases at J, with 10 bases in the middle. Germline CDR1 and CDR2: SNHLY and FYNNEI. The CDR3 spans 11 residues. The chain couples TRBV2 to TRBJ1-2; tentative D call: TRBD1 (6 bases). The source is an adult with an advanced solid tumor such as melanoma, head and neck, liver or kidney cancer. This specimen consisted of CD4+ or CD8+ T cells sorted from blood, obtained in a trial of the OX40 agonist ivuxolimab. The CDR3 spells CASRGTSGYTF. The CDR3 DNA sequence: TGTGCCAGCAGGGGGACATCCGGCTACACCTTC.